A single sample gave rise to the 7 T cell receptor beta chains below, sequenced in a study of blood T cell repertoires in COVID-19 (dated by TCRdb to 2020 to 2021). Library prep was done by the immunoSEQ multiplex PCR assay. TCRdb holds this immuneACCESS table with in-frame rearrangements only. Some clones are missing; in checked studies, unresolved V genes explain under half, and the rest has no known cause. For this sample the table gives 80,000 to 100,000 clones, of which approximately 86% were detected only once. Together, the top ten hold about a tenth of the sample. Specimen: peripheral blood. Every receptor here comes from a man aged 70 or older with active or convalescent COVID-19.

CDR3 sequence: CASSPSFNTEAFF. The CDR3 coding sequence is TGTGCCAGCTCGCCAAGCTTTAACACTGAAGCTTTCTTT. This chain links TRBV18 with TRBJ1-1, with no clear D. V was shortened by 6 bases and J by 2 bases, with 10 bases between the two germline ends. Germline V CDR1 and CDR2: KGHSH, LQKENI. This CDR3 spans 13 amino acids. The whole variable domain, remainder taken from reference TRBV18 and TRBJ1-1, is NAGVMQNPRHLVRRRGQEARLRCSPMKGHSHVYWYRQLPEEGLKFMVYLQKENIIDESGMPKERFSAEFPKEGPSILRIQQVVRGDSAAYFCASSPSFNTEAFFGQGTRLTVV.

J is TRBJ2-1 and V is TRBV4-1, with TRBD2 matching over 11 bases. Trimming at V came to 5 bases and at J to 5 bases, leaving 11 bases not matched to a gene. CDR3 length: 17 residues. Looked up from germline, CDR1 is MGHRA and CDR2 is YSYEKL. CDR3 DNA: TGCGCCAGCAGCGGCCAGACTAGCGGGGTGGGCAACAATGAGCAGTTCTTC. Protein: CASSGQTSGVGNNEQFF.

This chain links TRBV21-1 with TRBJ2-7; the table calls TRBD2, which could not be checked here. TRBV21-1 is a known pseudogene. The CDR3 has 14 residues. The CDR3 DNA follows: TGTGCCAGCAGCAAATCTTCGGGTTGCTCGGAGCAGTACTTC. It is translated as CASSKSSGCSEQYF.

The chain employs TRBV5-6 and TRBJ1-5; TRBD1 matches at 8 bases. CDR3 length: 15 residues. Germline loops: CDR1 SGHDT, CDR2 YYEEEE. J gave up 2 bases and V 1 base, and 2 bases lay outside the gene matches. In nucleotides, the CDR3 is TGTGCCAGCAGCTTGATGGACAGGGGCAATCAGCCCCAGCATTTT. This sequence encodes CASSLMDRGNQPQHF.

The J gene is TRBJ1-2, the V gene TRBV14; 9 bases match TRBD1. This CDR3 region has 17 residues. The germline V gene has CDR1 SGHDN and CDR2 FVKESK. V gave up 0 bases and J gave up 4 bases; unmatched junction bases: 9. CDR3 residues: CASSQDGNRGRSYGYTF. The CDR3, as DNA: TGTGCCAGCAGCCAAGATGGAAACAGGGGGCGGTCCTATGGCTACACCTTC.

J is TRBJ1-1 and V is TRBV19; 7 bases agree with TRBD1. The CDR3 sequence is 15 residues long. Per germline, CDR1 LNHDA and CDR2 SQIVND (reference sequence). J gave up 1 base and V 5 bases, and 7 bases lay outside the gene matches. Here the CDR3 DNA reads TGTGCCAGTAGTCCCCCCCGACAGGGGAACACTGAAGCTTTCTTT. Protein sequence: CASSPPRQGNTEAFF.

The chain employs TRBV5-1 and TRBJ2-7; a weak D match, TRBD1 (5 bases). The CDR3 consists of 12 residues. Germline V lookup: CDR1 SGHRS, CDR2 YFSETQ. Deletions cut 4 bases from V and 3 bases from J, with 8 bases between. The CDR3 loop is CASSGANYEQYF. The CDR3 DNA reads TGCGCCAGCAGCGGGGCGAACTACGAGCAGTACTTC.